This TCR beta chain comes out of a study of T-cell memory formation after mild COVID-19. The overall study: For the most part, TCR clusters were specific to one donor.

The CDR3 has 15 amino acids. The germline gives CDR1 SGHDT, CDR2 YYEEEE. V gave up 0 bases and J gave up 5 bases, with 14 bases separating them. Study-wide findings and caveats: Later expanders leaned toward CD4+, whereas clones contracting from day 15 to 85 were balanced CD4/CD8. Proof of SARS-CoV-2 specificity was absent for the second-wave clones that crested on day 37.

A note on this clonotype: No antigen is known for it.

cDNA libraries for TCR alpha and TCR beta, carrying sample barcodes and UMIs, came from 5'RACE with constant-segment primers. MiXCR, applied by TCRdb to the 5' RACE reads, yields one record per CDR3 protein. The sample shows 150,000 or so distinct CDR3 sequences, 14% of them seen only once. The receptor comes from an adult woman who had mild COVID-19 (a few samples of this study predate the infection). Cell type and time point are not known. Sequenced: PBMCs or a T cell subset sorted from them (not recorded which). The chain uses TRBV5-6 and TRBJ2-5; D ambiguous. The CDR3 coding sequence is TGTGCCAGCAGCTTGGTGGCCGCCGGACGGGAGACCCAGTACTTC. Its protein product is CASSLVAAGRETQYF.